This T cell receptor (beta chain) appears in the sequencing data of a study of blood T cell repertoires in COVID-19. Looking at the study overall: Researchers got acute and convalescent COVID-19 samples from the United States, Italy and Spain. PBMCs, B-cell-depleted T cells, or T cells were the source of the cDNA or gDNA that made up the material.

The CDR3 runs to 16 residues. Germline CDR1 SGHNT, CDR2 YYREEE (reference sequence). V lost 4 bases and J lost 6; bases outside the gene matches: 10. Under the authors' procedure: For nucleated cells, counts were estimated from reference gene primer amplification. Profiled with immunoSEQ multiplex PCR; TCRdb holds only in-frame clones, not every one. D and trimming were read from the DNA, whereas the V and J calls and clone size are those reported in that table. The table lists about 160,000 clones, about 80% of them singletons. Sequenced: peripheral blood. The chain employs TRBV5-4 and TRBJ2-7; TRBD2 agrees at 13 bases. This clonotype originated in a woman older than 75 with acute or convalescent COVID-19. CDR3 nucleotide sequence: TGTGCCAGCAGCAGGAACCTACTAGCGGGAGGGGTCGAGCAGTACTTC. It is translated as CASSRNLLAGGVEQYF. The complete variable domain, with remaining parts taken from reference TRBV5-4 and TRBJ2-7, reads ETGVTQSPTHLIKTRGQQVTLRCSSQSGHNTVSWYQQALGQGPQFIFQYYREEENGRGNFPPRFSGLQFPNYSSELNVNALELDDSALYLCASSRNLLAGGVEQYFGPGTRLTVT.